Sequencing of this T cell receptor beta chain was carried out in a study of blood T cells in healthy people across ages. Study context: Template-switching capture recovered about one barcoded beta molecule per two T cells.

Isolation of PBMCs gave at least 6 million cells per sample. Extractions gave at least 5.5 micrograms of total RNA per sample. There are a few counts of this clonotype. Then a second PCR, running roughly 7 to 12 cycles, was carried out with a sample-barcoded 5' primer and a J-beta primer mix. The template-switch adaptor was a 5' adaptor with 12 random nucleotides. It tagged each cDNA molecule. TCRdb analysed the 5' RACE reads with MiXCR anew, one entry per CDR3 protein. Of 1 million to 1.2 million distinct CDR3 sequences in the sample, 35% to 40% are singletons; the top ten hold around 12%. In germline, CDR1 is ENHRY, CDR2 SYGVKD. The CDR3 runs 14 residues. Losses at the gene ends were 4 bases for V and 3 bases for J; bases not matched to a gene: 5.

The TCR sequence derives from a man between 18 and 29 years old in good health. This chain uses TRBV10-3 with TRBJ2-5; 7 bases map to TRBD1. Sequencing was performed on blood. The CDR3 region is CAISGRQGEETQYF. The CDR3 DNA reads as TGTGCCATCAGTGGACGACAGGGAGAAGAGACCCAGTACTTC.